This T cell receptor (beta chain) stems from a study of vaccination effects on CD4 cells after COVID-19. The overall study: Post-vaccine samples followed the second dose by a median of 72 days.

About this clone: No antigen is known for it.

With the ViraFEST assay, the study expanded antigen-specific CD4+ T cells using viral peptide pools, then sequenced them. The authors isolated CD4+ T cells after roughly eleven days of culture. Participants each got two BNT162b2 or mRNA-1273 vaccine doses. PBMC were cultured at some 2.1 million per well with around 9.2 IU/ml IL-2 and 8 to 10 ug/ml peptides. Profiling relied on immunoSEQ multiplex PCR, and the TCRdb table lists in-frame clones only, not all of them. The sample has over 80,000 clones; over 70% are singletons. Germline values: CDR1 KGHSH, CDR2 LQKENI. This CDR3 spans 15 amino acids. J gave up 4 bases and V 2 bases, and 7 bases lay outside the gene matches.

The chain links TRBV18 to TRBJ1-2, with 7 bases matching TRBD1. The sequencing here drew on CD4+ T cells from PBMCs cultured with HCoV-OC43 spike peptides, taken after COVID-19 vaccination. Noted subset: HCoV-OC43 spike overlapping peptide pool stimulation. This receptor was obtained from a human donor who received a COVID-19 vaccine. CDR3 bases: TGTGCCAGCTCACCAGGACAGGATCAGATCTATGGCTACACCTTC. Amino acids: CASSPGQDQIYGYTF.